One and the same sample provided the 15 T cell receptor beta chains below, sequenced in a study of blood T cell repertoires in COVID-19. Produced via immunoSEQ multiplex PCR; TCRdb's table is partial and in-frame only. The table records about 130,000 clones, 65% to 90% of them present only once. Sequencing was performed on peripheral blood. The receptors come from a man older than 75 with active or convalescent COVID-19.

The chain joins TRBV5-5 to TRBJ2-7, with a possible D match to TRBD1 (7 bases). Looked up from germline, CDR1 is SGHKS and CDR2 is YYEKEE (reference sequence). Trimming removed 4 bases from V and 3 bases from J, with 11 bases in between. The CDR3 consists of 13 residues. In DNA form, the CDR3 reads TGTGCCAGCAGCCCGGGGGACAGCTACGAGCAGTACTTC. Translation gives CASSPGDSYEQYF.

CDR3: CASSQEGSSLNTEAFF. CDR3 coding DNA: TGTGCCAGCAGCCAAGAGGGGAGCAGTCTGAACACTGAAGCTTTCTTT. The V call is TRBV4-2, the J call TRBJ1-1; D remains unclear. The V gene's germline CDR1 is LGHNA and CDR2 YNFKEQ. This CDR3 is built from 16 residues. The V end lost 0 bases, the J end lost 0 bases, and 11 bases lay between the germline ends.

The rearrangement joins TRBV7-2 to TRBJ2-3, with D possibly being TRBD1 (5 bases). Germline V gives CDR1 SGHTA, CDR2 FQGNSA. With 2 bases removed from V and 1 base from J, the gap between germline ends came to 7 bases. The CDR3 loop spans 14 amino acids. The CDR3 here is CASSLQGRTDTQYF. DNA of the CDR3: TGTGCCAGCAGCTTACAGGGTCGCACAGATACGCAGTATTTT.

A few counts support this clone. This chain links TRBV11-2 with TRBJ1-5, with 7 bases identical to TRBD1. The CDR3 loop spans 15 amino acids. From germline, CDR1 is SGHAT and CDR2 FQNNGV. The J segment lost 2 bases and the V segment lost 5 bases, leaving 6 bases of the junction unmatched. The CDR3 coding sequence is TGTGCCAGCAGCCCCGAGGGGGCCGGCAATCAGCCCCAGCATTTT. Its protein is CASSPEGAGNQPQHF.

CDR3 region: CASSSSDTQYF. CDR3 DNA sequence: TGTGCCAGCAGCTCTTCAGATACGCAGTATTTT. The chain uses TRBV7-8 and TRBJ2-3, with no clear D. The V and J ends lost 4 bases and 4 bases respectively, with 3 bases between them. Per germline, CDR1 SGHVS and CDR2 FQNEAQ. There are 11 residues in the CDR3.

This clone was picked up a small number of times. CDR3 DNA: TGTGCCAGCAGCTTAGGGGGGGTTAATTCACCCCTCCACTTT. Amino acid sequence: CASSLGGVNSPLHF. This chain connects TRBV11-3 to TRBJ1-6; D might be TRBD1 (5 bases). Trimming shortened V by 1 base and J by 6 bases, and 7 bases separated the two germline ends. The length of the CDR3 is 14 residues. Per the germline V gene, CDR1 is SGHNT and CDR2 is YENEEA.

The gene calls are TRBV5-6 and TRBJ1-6, with 8 positions matching TRBD1. Germline CDR1 reads SGHDT; CDR2 reads YYEEEE. The ends lost 3 bases at V and 9 bases at J; junction bases unmatched: 11. The CDR3 consists of 16 residues. In DNA form, the CDR3 reads TGTGCCAGCAGCTCGGGACAGGATTTAATTTCTTCACCCCTCCACTTT. Protein product: CASSSGQDLISSPLHF.

This sequence joins TRBV5-4 and TRBJ1-2; TRBD1 aligns across 9 bases. Germline V gene data show CDR1 as SGHNT and CDR2 as YYREEE (reference sequence). The length of the CDR3 is 14 residues. V dropped 6 bases and J dropped 5; count of bases not matched to a gene: 8. The CDR3 here is CASTLEGQGYGYTF. The CDR3 region has the DNA TGTGCCAGCACCCTAGAGGGACAGGGTTATGGCTACACCTTC.

This clone was counted only a few times. The V gene is TRBV3-1 (or the pseudogene TRBV3-2), the J gene TRBJ2-2; D is undetermined. Germline values: CDR1 LGHDT, CDR2 YNNKEL (reference sequence). CDR3 length equals 15 residues. Trimming shortened V by 1 base and J by 0 bases, and 6 bases separated the two germline ends. DNA for the CDR3: TGTGCCAGCAGCCAAGGCAGGCCGAACACCGGGGAGCTGTTTTTT. Protein product: CASSQGRPNTGELFF.

In its sample, this clone was seen a few times. V usage is TRBV11-2 and J usage is TRBJ2-5; the match to TRBD2 covers 11 bases. Losses at the gene ends were 8 bases for V and 2 bases for J; bases not matched to a gene: 10. The CDR3 is 16 amino acids. CDR1 and CDR2 from the germline V gene are SGHAT and FQNNGV. The CDR3 region has the DNA TGTGCCAGCGGCCTATTTAGCGGGGGGGCTCAAGAGACCCAGTACTTC. Protein product: CASGLFSGGAQETQYF.

Only a few counts were recorded for this clone. The chain couples TRBV7-2 to TRBJ2-7; perhaps TRBD2 as D (8 bases). Germline V gives CDR1 SGHTA, CDR2 FQGNSA. The CDR3 has 12 residues. Trimming pared 5 bases from V and 11 bases from J, leaving 16 bases between. CDR3 DNA sequence: TGTGCCAGCAGCCCTAATAGCGGGACAGAGTACTTC. Amino acid sequence: CASSPNSGTEYF.

V is TRBV30 and J is TRBJ2-1; possibly TRBD2 for D (5 bases). Germline CDR1 reads GTSNPN; CDR2 reads SVGIG (reference sequence). The CDR3 runs to 14 residues. Trimming stripped 7 bases from V and 3 bases from J, with 16 bases between. The CDR3 nucleotides read TGTGCCTCCTCTCCGGACTCCCTCTACAATGAGCAGTTCTTC. This gives the protein CASSPDSLYNEQFF.

V is TRBV29-1 and J is TRBJ2-1; 8 bases are shared with TRBD1. Germline loops: CDR1 SQVTM, CDR2 ANQGSEA. The CDR3 loop spans 14 amino acids. V lost 4 bases, J lost 3 bases, and 5 bases stayed unmatched. The CDR3 DNA reads as TGCAGCGTTGGTTCAGGGGGCCTCTACAATGAGCAGTTCTTC. It codes for CSVGSGGLYNEQFF.

This chain links TRBV7-9 with TRBJ1-2; TRBD1 might be the D (5 bases). Germline V gene sequence: CDR1 SEHNR, CDR2 FQNEAQ (reference sequence). The CDR3 covers 18 residues. V gave up 1 base and J gave up 7 bases, with 25 bases separating them. The CDR3 bases are TGTGCCAGCAGCTTAGGTCAATCCCGGGAGCGGGACGAAGGTGGCTACACCTTC. It encodes CASSLGQSRERDEGGYTF.

The chain is built from TRBV5-4 and TRBJ2-5; the D gene is possibly TRBD2 (6 bases). V lost 5 bases and J lost 7, with 21 bases in between. The CDR3 has 15 residues. Germline CDR1 is SGHNT and CDR2 is YYREEE (reference sequence). As DNA, the CDR3 is TGTGCCAGCAGTTCCGGGACTGCCTCCCAGCGGACCCAGTACTTC. Translating it yields CASSSGTASQRTQYF.